This T cell receptor beta chain was retrieved from a study of T cell repertoires in cytomegalovirus infection. Overall study: Public TCR beta signatures provided an indication of both CMV infection and a matching HLA type.

The CDR3 is made up of 22 amino acids. Trimming left V 0 bases short and J 0 bases short, with 24 bases between. With respect to this clonotype: The antigen is not known.

TCRdb passed the reads through MiXCR, listing each CDR3 protein once. The sample has under 500,000 distinct CDR3 sequences, roughly 46% seen once; the top ten hold 35% to 50%. The receptor's source is a human donor in good health (CMV status not recorded). Some clones in this sample may be carry-over from other donors' samples. The genes are TRBV12-3 or TRBV12-4 and TRBJ2-6, with no clear D. Sequenced material: cultured PBMCs, taken from culture after CMV antigen stimulation. The CDR3 loop reads CASSLALLYRTSFDSGANVLTF. The CDR3 DNA reads as TGTGCCAGCAGTTTAGCGCTATTGTACCGGACCTCATTCGACTCTGGGGCCAACGTCCTGACTTTC.